This TCR beta chain was documented in a study of CD8 T cells in Susac syndrome. In its sample, this clonotype was seen once. There are 13 residues in the CDR3. Germline V gives CDR1 DFQATT, CDR2 SNEGSKA (reference sequence). The V end lost 6 bases, the J end lost 5 bases, and 16 bases lay between the germline ends. With random hexamers, reverse transcription was performed on 0.5 to 1 ug of RNA. Coverage of TCR beta CDR3 amplification by immunoSEQ multiplex PCR extended to 54 Vbeta and 13 Jbeta. One entry per CDR3 protein results from TCRdb running MiXCR on the immunoSEQ multiplex PCR reads. The top ten hold around 0.07% of the sample, which has hundreds of thousands of distinct CDR3 sequences, 85% to 95% seen once.

The J gene is TRBJ2-5, the V gene TRBV20-1; the D is unclear. The receptor was isolated from a human donor with multiple sclerosis. Sequencing input: CD4+ T cells from PBMCs. The CDR3 protein is CSATPLVKETQYF. Here the CDR3 DNA reads TGCAGTGCCACCCCCCTAGTGAAGGAGACCCAGTACTTC.